The present TCR beta chain was sequenced within a study of shared clonotypes between healthy human individuals. Study-wide results and caveats: The study sampled only blood, and tissue repertoires likely differ. A small donor pool kept down the genetic and exposure-history diversity that was represented.

The run depth of the assay was deep. The assay was immunoSEQ multiplex PCR, and TCRdb's table has in-frame clones only and misses some. There are about 1.1 million clones in the sample; 60% to 85% occur only once, and 0.89% lies in the top ten. To note about this clone: Its antigen remains unknown.

A CD45RA+ naive subset and a CD45RA-negative memory subset were split from CD4+ cells. The CDR3 runs to 14 residues. Germline assignment: CDR1 SGHDT and CDR2 YYEEEE. V shed 0 bases and J 7 bases; nucleotides not matched to a gene: 4. The origin of this receptor is a man aged 18-30 years in good health. Some clones in this sample may be carry-over from other donors' samples. The sample consisted of memory CD4+ T cells from PBMCs. Subset denoted: CD45RA-negative fraction. The rearrangement uses TRBV5-6 and TRBJ2-7; 10 nucleotides align to TRBD2. CDR3 bases: TGTGCCAGCAGCTTGGGTAGCGGGAGGTATGAGCAGTACTTC. This codes for CASSLGSGRYEQYF.